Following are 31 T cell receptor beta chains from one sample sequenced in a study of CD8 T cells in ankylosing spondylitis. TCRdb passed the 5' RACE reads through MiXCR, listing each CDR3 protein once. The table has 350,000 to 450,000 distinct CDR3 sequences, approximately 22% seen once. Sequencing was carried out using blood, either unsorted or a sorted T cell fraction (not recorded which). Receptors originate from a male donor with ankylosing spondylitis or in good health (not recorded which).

The CDR3 reads CASGLSNSPLHF. The CDR3 bases are TGTGCCAGCGGCCTATCTAATTCACCCCTCCACTTT. V is TRBV9 and J is TRBJ1-6; D gene ambiguous. Germline CDR1 is SGDLS and CDR2 is YYNGEE. This CDR3 region has 12 residues. The V end lost 7 bases, the J end lost 6 bases, and 8 bases lay between the germline ends.

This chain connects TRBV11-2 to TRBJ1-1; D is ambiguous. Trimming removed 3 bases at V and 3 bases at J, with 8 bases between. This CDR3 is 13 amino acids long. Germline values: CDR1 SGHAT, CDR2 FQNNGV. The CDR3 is CASSFWEDTEAFF. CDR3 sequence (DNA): TGTGCCAGCAGCTTCTGGGAGGACACTGAAGCTTTCTTT.

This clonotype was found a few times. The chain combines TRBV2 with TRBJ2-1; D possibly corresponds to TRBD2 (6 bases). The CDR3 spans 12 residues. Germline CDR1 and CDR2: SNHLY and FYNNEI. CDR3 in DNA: TGTGCGGGGGGTCTTACCTACAATGAGCAGTTCTTC. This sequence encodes CAGGLTYNEQFF. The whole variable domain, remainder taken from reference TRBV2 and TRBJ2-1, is EPEVTQTPSHQVTQMGQEVILRCVPISNHLYFYWYRQILGQKVEFLVSFYNNEISEKSEIFDDQFSVERPDGSNFTLKIRSTKLEDSAMYFCAGGLTYNEQFFGPGTRLTVL.

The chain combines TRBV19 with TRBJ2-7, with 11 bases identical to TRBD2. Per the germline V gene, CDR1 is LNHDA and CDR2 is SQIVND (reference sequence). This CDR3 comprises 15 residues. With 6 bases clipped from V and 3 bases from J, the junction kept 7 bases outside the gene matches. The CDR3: CASSQTSGKIYEQYF. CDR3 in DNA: TGTGCCAGTAGCCAGACTAGCGGGAAAATCTACGAGCAGTACTTC. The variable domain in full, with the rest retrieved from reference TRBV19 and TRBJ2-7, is DGGITQSPKYLFRKEGQNVTLSCEQNLNHDAMYWYRQDPGQGLRLIYYSQIVNDFQKGDIAEGYSVSREKKESFPLTVTSAQKNPTAFYLCASSQTSGKIYEQYFGPGTRLTVT.

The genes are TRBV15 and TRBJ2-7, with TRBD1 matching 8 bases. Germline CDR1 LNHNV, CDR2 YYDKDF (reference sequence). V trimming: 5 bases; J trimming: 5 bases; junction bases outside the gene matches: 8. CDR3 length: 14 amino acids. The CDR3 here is CATSSLDRADEQYF. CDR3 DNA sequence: TGTGCCACCAGCTCCCTGGACAGGGCGGACGAGCAGTACTTC.

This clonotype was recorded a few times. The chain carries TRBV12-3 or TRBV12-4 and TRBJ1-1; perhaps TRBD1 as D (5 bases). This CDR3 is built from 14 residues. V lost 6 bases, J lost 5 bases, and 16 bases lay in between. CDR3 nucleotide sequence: TGTGCCAGCAGCCCCCTGGCGGAGGGGACTGAAGCTTTCTTT. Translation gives CASSPLAEGTEAFF.

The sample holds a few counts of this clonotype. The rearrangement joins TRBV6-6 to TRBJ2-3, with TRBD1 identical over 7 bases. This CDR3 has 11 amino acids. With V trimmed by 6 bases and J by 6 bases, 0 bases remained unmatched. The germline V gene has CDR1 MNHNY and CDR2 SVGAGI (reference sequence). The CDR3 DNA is TGTGCCAGCAGGACAGGGGATACGCAGTATTTT. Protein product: CASRTGDTQYF.

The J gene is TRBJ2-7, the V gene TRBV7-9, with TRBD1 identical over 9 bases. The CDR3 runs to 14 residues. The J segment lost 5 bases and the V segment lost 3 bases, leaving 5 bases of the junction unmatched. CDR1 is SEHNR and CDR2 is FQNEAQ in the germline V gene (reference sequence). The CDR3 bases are TGTGCCAGCAGCTTCGGGACAGGGTCAAACGAGCAGTACTTC. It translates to CASSFGTGSNEQYF.

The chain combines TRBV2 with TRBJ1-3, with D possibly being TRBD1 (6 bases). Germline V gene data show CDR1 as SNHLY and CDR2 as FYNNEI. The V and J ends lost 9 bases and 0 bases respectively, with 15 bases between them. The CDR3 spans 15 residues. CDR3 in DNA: TGTGCCAGTGCCGAGGGGGGAGGCTCTGGAAACACCATATATTTT. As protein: CASAEGGGSGNTIYF. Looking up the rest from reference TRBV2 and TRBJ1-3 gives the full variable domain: EPEVTQTPSHQVTQMGQEVILRCVPISNHLYFYWYRQILGQKVEFLVSFYNNEISEKSEIFDDQFSVERPDGSNFTLKIRSTKLEDSAMYFCASAEGGGSGNTIYFGEGSWLTVV.

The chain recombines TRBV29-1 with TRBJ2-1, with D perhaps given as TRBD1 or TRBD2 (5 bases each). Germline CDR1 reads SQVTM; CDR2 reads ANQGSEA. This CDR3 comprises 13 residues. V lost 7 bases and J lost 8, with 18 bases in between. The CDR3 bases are TGCAGCGGCTTGGTCGGGACCCCACATGAGCAGTTCTTC. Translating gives CSGLVGTPHEQFF.

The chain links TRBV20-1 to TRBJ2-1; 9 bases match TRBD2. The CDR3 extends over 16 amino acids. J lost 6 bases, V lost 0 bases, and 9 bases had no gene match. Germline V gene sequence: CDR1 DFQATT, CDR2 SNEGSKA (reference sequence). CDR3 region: CSAREALAGSSNEQFF. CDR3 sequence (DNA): TGCAGTGCTAGAGAAGCACTAGCGGGTTCTTCCAATGAGCAGTTCTTC.

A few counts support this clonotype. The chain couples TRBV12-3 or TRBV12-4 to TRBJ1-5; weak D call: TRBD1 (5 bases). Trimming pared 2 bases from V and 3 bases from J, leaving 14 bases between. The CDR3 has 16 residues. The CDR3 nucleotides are TGTGCCAGCAGTTTAAGGTGGGGGGACTACAATCAGCCCCAGCATTTT. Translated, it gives CASSLRWGDYNQPQHF.

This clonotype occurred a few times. CDR3 sequence (DNA): TGCAGCGTTGAAGGCACAGATACGCAGTATTTT. Its protein product is CSVEGTDTQYF. The chain carries TRBV29-1 and TRBJ2-3, with D unclear. Germline CDR1 reads SQVTM; CDR2 reads ANQGSEA. The CDR3 contains 11 residues. Between the trimmed V and J ends, which lost 1 base and 1 base, there was a span of 0 bases.

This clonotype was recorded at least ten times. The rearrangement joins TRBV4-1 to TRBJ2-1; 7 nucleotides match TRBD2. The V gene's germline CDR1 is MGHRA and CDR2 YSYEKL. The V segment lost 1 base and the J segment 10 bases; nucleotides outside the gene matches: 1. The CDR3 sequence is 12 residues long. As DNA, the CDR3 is TGCGCCAGCAGCCAAGGGGAGGGGGAGCAGTTCTTC. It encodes CASSQGEGEQFF.

Here the CDR3 DNA reads TGTGCCAGCACCTGGGGGGATTCCTACGAGCAGTACTTC. Amino acids: CASTWGDSYEQYF. The rearrangement joins TRBV12-3 or TRBV12-4 to TRBJ2-7; D perhaps matches TRBD2 (6 bases). V was trimmed by 7 bases and J by 1 base, leaving 11 bases between them. This CDR3 has 13 residues.

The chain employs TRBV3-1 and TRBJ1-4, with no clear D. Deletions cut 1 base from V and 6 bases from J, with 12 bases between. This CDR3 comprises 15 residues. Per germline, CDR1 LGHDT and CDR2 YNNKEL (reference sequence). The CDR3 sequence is CASSQGGVLDEKLFF. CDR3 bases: TGTGCCAGCAGCCAAGGCGGTGTCCTGGATGAAAAACTGTTTTTT.

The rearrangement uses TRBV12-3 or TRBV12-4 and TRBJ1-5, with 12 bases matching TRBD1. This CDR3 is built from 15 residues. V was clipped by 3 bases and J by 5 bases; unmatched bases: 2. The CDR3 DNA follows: TGTGCCAGCAGTTTGGGACAGGGGGCTGATCAGCCCCAGCATTTT. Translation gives CASSLGQGADQPQHF.

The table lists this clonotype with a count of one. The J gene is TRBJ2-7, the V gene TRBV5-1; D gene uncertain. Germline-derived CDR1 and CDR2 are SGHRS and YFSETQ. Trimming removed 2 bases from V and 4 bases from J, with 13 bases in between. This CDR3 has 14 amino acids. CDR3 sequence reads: CASSFQPTGYEQYF. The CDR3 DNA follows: TGCGCCAGCAGCTTTCAACCGACGGGTTACGAGCAGTACTTC.

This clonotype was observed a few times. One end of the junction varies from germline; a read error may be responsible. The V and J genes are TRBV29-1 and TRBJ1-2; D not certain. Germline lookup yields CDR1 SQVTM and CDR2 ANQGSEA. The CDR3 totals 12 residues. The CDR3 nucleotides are TGCAGCGCCACGGACGGGCGGGGAGGCTACATCTTC. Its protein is CSATDGRGGYIF.

The CDR3 here is CASSVLGPSYEQYF. The CDR3 bases are TGTGCCAGCAGCGTCCTAGGACCTTCCTACGAGCAGTACTTC. The gene calls are TRBV5-6 and TRBJ2-7; D uncertain. The length of the CDR3 is 14 residues. V lost 4 bases, J lost 1 base, and 12 bases lay in between. The germline CDR1 and CDR2 sequences are SGHDT and YYEEEE.

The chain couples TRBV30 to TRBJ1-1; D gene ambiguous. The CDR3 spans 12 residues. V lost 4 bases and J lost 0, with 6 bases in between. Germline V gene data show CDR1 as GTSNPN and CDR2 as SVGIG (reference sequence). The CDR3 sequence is CAWNPMNTEAFF. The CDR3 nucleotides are TGTGCCTGGAACCCCATGAACACTGAAGCTTTCTTT.

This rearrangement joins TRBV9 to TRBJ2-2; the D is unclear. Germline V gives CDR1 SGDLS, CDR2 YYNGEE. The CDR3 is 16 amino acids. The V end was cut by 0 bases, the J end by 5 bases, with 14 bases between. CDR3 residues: CASSVGIVVRTGELFF. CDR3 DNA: TGTGCCAGCAGCGTAGGAATAGTGGTCCGGACCGGGGAGCTGTTTTTT.

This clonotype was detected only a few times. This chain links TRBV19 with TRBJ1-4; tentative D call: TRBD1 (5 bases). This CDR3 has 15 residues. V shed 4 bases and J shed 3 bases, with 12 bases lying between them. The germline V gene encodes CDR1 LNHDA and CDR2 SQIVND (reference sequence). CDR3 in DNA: TGTGCCAGTAGTACACAGGAAAGTCCTAATGAAAAACTGTTTTTT. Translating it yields CASSTQESPNEKLFF.

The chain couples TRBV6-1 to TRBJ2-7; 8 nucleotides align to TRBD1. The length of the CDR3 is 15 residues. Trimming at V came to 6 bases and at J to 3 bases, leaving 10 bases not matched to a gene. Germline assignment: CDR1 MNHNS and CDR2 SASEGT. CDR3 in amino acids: CASRTRGRSDYEQYF. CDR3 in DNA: TGTGCCAGCAGGACCAGGGGGCGCTCGGACTACGAGCAGTACTTC.

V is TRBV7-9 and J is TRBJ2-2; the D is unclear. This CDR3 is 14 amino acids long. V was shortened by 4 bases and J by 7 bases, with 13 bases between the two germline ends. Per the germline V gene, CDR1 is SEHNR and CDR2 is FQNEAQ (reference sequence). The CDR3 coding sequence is TGTGCCAGCAGCTCCTCCCCAGGCGGCGGGGAGCTGTTTTTT. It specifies CASSSSPGGGELFF.

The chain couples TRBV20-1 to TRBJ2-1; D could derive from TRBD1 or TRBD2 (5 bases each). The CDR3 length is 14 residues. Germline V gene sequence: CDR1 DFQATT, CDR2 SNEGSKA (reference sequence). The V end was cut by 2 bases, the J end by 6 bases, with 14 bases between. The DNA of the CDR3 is TGCAGTGCTAGATCCCCGGCCGGGGCCAATGAGCAGTTCTTC. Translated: CSARSPAGANEQFF.

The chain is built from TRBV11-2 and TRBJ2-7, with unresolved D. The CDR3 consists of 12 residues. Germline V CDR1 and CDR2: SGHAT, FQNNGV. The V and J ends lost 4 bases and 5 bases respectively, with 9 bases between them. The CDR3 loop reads CASSSLGHEQYF. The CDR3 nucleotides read TGTGCCAGCAGCTCCCTGGGTCACGAGCAGTACTTC.

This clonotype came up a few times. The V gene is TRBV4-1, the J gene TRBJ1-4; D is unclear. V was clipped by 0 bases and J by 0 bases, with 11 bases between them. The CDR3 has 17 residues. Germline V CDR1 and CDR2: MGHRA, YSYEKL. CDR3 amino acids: CASSQESVIATNEKLFF. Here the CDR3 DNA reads TGCGCCAGCAGCCAAGAGAGCGTGATAGCAACTAATGAAAAACTGTTTTTT.

The CDR3 protein is CASSLGGTGYETQYF. The CDR3, as DNA: TGTGCCAGCAGCTTAGGGGGGACAGGCTATGAGACCCAGTACTTC. The chain is built from TRBV7-9 and TRBJ2-5; TRBD1 matches 8 bases. Per the germline V gene, CDR1 is SEHNR and CDR2 is FQNEAQ (reference sequence). This CDR3 has 15 amino acids. V was clipped by 1 base and J by 5 bases; unmatched bases: 6.

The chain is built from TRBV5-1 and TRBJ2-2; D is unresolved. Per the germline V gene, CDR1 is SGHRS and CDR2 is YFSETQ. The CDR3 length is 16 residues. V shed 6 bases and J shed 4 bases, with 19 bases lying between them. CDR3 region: CASTPNVGSGTGELFF. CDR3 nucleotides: TGCGCCAGCACACCCAATGTAGGCTCTGGCACCGGGGAGCTGTTTTTT.

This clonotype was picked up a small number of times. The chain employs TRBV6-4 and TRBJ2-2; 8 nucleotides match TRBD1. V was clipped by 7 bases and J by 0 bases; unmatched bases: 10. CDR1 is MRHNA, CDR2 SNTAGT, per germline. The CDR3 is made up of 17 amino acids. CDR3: CASNRTGKGANTGELFF. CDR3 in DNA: TGTGCCAGCAACCGGACAGGGAAGGGCGCGAACACCGGGGAGCTGTTTTTT.